These 32 T cell receptor beta chains originate from one sample sequenced in a study of cytomegalovirus exposure and HLA in healthy donors. The PCR was carried out with 60 Vbeta primers and 13 Jbeta primers. Sequencing was performed with immunoSEQ multiplex PCR; in TCRdb, only in-frame clones are kept and a portion is missing. In the table there are a few hundred thousand clones, approximately 85% of which are singletons. Sequenced sample: PBMCs. The source is a middle-aged woman in good health and CMV-seropositive.

The rearrangement joins TRBV7-6 to TRBJ1-1; 9 bases align to TRBD1. The junction had 10 bases not matched to a gene; V was cut back by 2 bases and J by 6 bases. CDR3 length: 16 residues. Germline V gene data show CDR1 as SGHVS and CDR2 as FNYEAQ. As DNA, the CDR3 is TGTGCCAGCAGCTTATCGGTGGACAGGGGTAATTCTGAAGCTTTCTTT. Translation: CASSLSVDRGNSEAFF. Full variable domain (outside the CDR3, taken from reference TRBV7-6 and TRBJ1-1): GAGVSQSPRYKVTKRGQDVALRCDPISGHVSLYWYRQALGQGPEFLTYFNYEAQQDKSGLPNDRFSAERPEGSISTLTIQRTEQRDSAMYRCASSLSVDRGNSEAFFGQGTRLTVV.

The chain carries TRBV10-3 and TRBJ2-5; possible D gene TRBD1, 5 bases. Trimming cost V 4 bases and J 1 base, with 7 bases left between them. Germline CDR1 ENHRY, CDR2 SYGVKD. The CDR3 covers 13 residues. The CDR3 DNA is TGTGCCATCAGTGGGGGCCCCCAAGAGACCCAGTACTTC. As protein: CAISGGPQETQYF.

This chain uses TRBV30 with TRBJ2-1; 10 bases line up with TRBD2. The CDR3 is made up of 14 amino acids. CDR1 is GTSNPN, CDR2 SVGIG, per germline (reference sequence). Trimming cost V 4 bases and J 0 bases; bases outside gene matches: 0. In DNA form, the CDR3 reads TGTGCCTGGACTAGCGGGAGCTCCTACAATGAGCAGTTCTTC. It encodes CAWTSGSSYNEQFF.

J is TRBJ2-7 and V is TRBV4-1; TRBD2 might be the D (6 bases). The germline CDR1 and CDR2 sequences are MGHRA and YSYEKL. The CDR3 sequence is 15 residues long. V was shortened by 3 bases and J by 1 base, with 13 bases between the two germline ends. CDR3 DNA sequence: TGCGCCAGCAGCCAGGGCCGGGACTGGTCCTACGAGCAGTACTTC. It translates to CASSQGRDWSYEQYF.

V gene TRBV6-5 combines with J gene TRBJ1-4; 7 bases are shared with TRBD1. CDR3 length equals 13 residues. Germline loops: CDR1 MNHEY, CDR2 SVGAGI. The junction had 6 bases not matched to a gene; V was cut back by 6 bases and J by 8 bases. The CDR3, as DNA: TGTGCCAGCAGCAGGGGGGAATCGGAAAAACTGTTTTTT. Its protein is CASSRGESEKLFF.

This rearrangement joins TRBV5-1 to TRBJ1-4; D is unclear. Germline CDR1 is SGHRS and CDR2 is YFSETQ. There are 14 residues in the CDR3. Trimming took off 5 bases at V and 0 bases at J, with 8 bases between the two ends. DNA of the CDR3: TGCGCCAGCAGATTACAACCAACTAATGAAAAACTGTTTTTT. Residues: CASRLQPTNEKLFF.

V gene TRBV28 combines with J gene TRBJ2-7; a possible D gene is TRBD1 (6 bases). The CDR3 is made up of 13 amino acids. The V gene's germline CDR1 is MDHEN and CDR2 SYDVKM. Trimming removed 7 bases at V and 2 bases at J, with 12 bases between. CDR3 sequence: CASTSGTTYEQYF. In DNA, the CDR3 is TGTGCCAGCACGTCCGGGACAACCTACGAGCAGTACTTC.

The V and J genes are TRBV19 and TRBJ2-1, with TRBD2 identical over 13 bases. The junction had 5 bases not matched to a gene; V was cut back by 5 bases and J by 7 bases. Germline V CDR1 and CDR2: LNHDA, SQIVND (reference sequence). The CDR3 sequence is 15 residues long. As DNA, the CDR3 is TGTGCCAGTAGTCGGACTAGCGGGAGCTCAAATGAGCAGTTCTTC. Protein: CASSRTSGSSNEQFF. Based on the CDR3 plus reference TRBV19 and TRBJ2-1, the full variable domain is DGGITQSPKYLFRKEGQNVTLSCEQNLNHDAMYWYRQDPGQGLRLIYYSQIVNDFQKGDIAEGYSVSREKKESFPLTVTSAQKNPTAFYLCASSRTSGSSNEQFFGPGTRLTVL.

This chain connects TRBV15 to TRBJ2-1; tentatively, D is TRBD1 (6 bases). CDR3 length equals 13 residues. Germline V CDR1 and CDR2: LNHNV, YYDKDF (reference sequence). Trimming took off 0 bases at V and 8 bases at J, with 8 bases between the two ends. The chain's CDR3 is CATSRDTGYEQFF. Written as DNA, the CDR3 is TGTGCCACCAGCAGAGATACAGGGTATGAGCAGTTCTTC.

V usage is TRBV13 and J usage is TRBJ1-6, with D possibly matching TRBD1 (6 bases). The CDR3 sequence is 16 residues long. Germline lookup yields CDR1 PRHDT and CDR2 FYEKMQ (reference sequence). V lost 3 bases to trimming and J lost 3 bases, with 12 bases between them. Written as DNA, the CDR3 is TGTGCCAGCAGCTTTTCAGGGGCGAGCTATAATTCACCCCTCCACTTT. Its protein is CASSFSGASYNSPLHF. The whole variable domain, filled in from reference TRBV13 and TRBJ1-6, reads AAGVIQSPRHLIKEKRETATLKCYPIPRHDTVYWYQQGPGQDPQFLISFYEKMQSDKGSIPDRFSAQQFSDYHSELNMSSLELGDSALYFCASSFSGASYNSPLHFGNGTRLTVT.

This chain connects TRBV5-1 to TRBJ2-7; tentative D call: TRBD2 (7 bases). V was clipped by 7 bases and J by 2 bases, with 25 bases between them. This CDR3 is built from 17 residues. CDR1 is SGHRS and CDR2 is YFSETQ in the germline V gene. The CDR3 is CASRYVGGAGRAYEQYF. The CDR3 DNA reads TGCGCCAGCCGATATGTAGGGGGGGCAGGCAGAGCCTACGAGCAGTACTTC. Complete variable domain (other parts from reference TRBV5-1 and TRBJ2-7): KAGVTQTPRYLIKTRGQQVTLSCSPISGHRSVSWYQQTPGQGLQFLFEYFSETQRNKGNFPGRFSGRQFSNSRSEMNVSTLELGDSALYLCASRYVGGAGRAYEQYFGPGTRLTVT.

This chain uses TRBV9 with TRBJ1-5; perhaps TRBD1 as D (6 bases). The germline V and J ends were trimmed by 0 bases and 2 bases, with 12 bases remaining between them. This CDR3 is 16 amino acids long. CDR1 and CDR2 from the germline V gene are SGDLS and YYNGEE. The CDR3 DNA follows: TGTGCCAGCAGCGTAGGTCTAGGGGGGGGCAATCAGCCCCAGCATTTT. It translates to CASSVGLGGGNQPQHF.

This clone came up a few times. The chain carries TRBV28 and TRBJ2-7, with a weak D call TRBD1 (6 bases). CDR3 length: 16 amino acids. The V end was cut by 5 bases, the J end by 4 bases, with 21 bases between. Looked up from germline, CDR1 is MDHEN and CDR2 is SYDVKM. CDR3 amino acids: CASSPIVVGQRYEQYF. In nucleotides, the CDR3 is TGTGCCAGCAGTCCCATCGTCGTAGGACAGAGATACGAGCAGTACTTC.

V usage is TRBV7-9 and J usage is TRBJ2-2, with 12 bases aligning to TRBD2. Unmatched junction bases numbered 9, after V lost 5 bases and J lost 8 bases. Germline V gene data show CDR1 as SEHNR and CDR2 as FQNEAQ (reference sequence). The CDR3 is 16 residues long. CDR3 bases: TGTGCCAGCAGCCCCCTAGCGGGAGGGCCCGCGGGGGAGCTGTTTTTT. The encoded protein is CASSPLAGGPAGELFF.

The chain is built from TRBV9 and TRBJ2-1; 8 nucleotides align to TRBD2. From germline, CDR1 is SGDLS and CDR2 YYNGEE. The length of the CDR3 is 16 residues. V lost 3 bases and J lost 4; bases outside the gene matches: 9. CDR3 loop: CASSAGTSGEYNEQFF. CDR3 DNA sequence: TGTGCCAGCAGCGCAGGCACTAGCGGAGAATACAATGAGCAGTTCTTC.

In this sample, this clone turned up once. The chain joins TRBV6-1 to TRBJ1-3; no definite D call. Germline V gene data show CDR1 as MNHNS and CDR2 as SASEGT. CDR3 length equals 15 residues. Trimming shortened V by 2 bases and J by 0 bases, and 8 bases separated the two germline ends. The CDR3 coding sequence is TGTGCCAGCAGTGAACACACCATCTCTGGAAACACCATATATTTT. Encoded protein: CASSEHTISGNTIYF.

As for this clone: The same CDR3 can be traced to other DNA sequences in this sample. The chain uses TRBV30 and TRBJ1-2, with D perhaps TRBD1 (5 bases). The CDR3 spans 13 residues. CDR1 is GTSNPN and CDR2 is SVGIG in the germline V gene (reference sequence). Trimming stripped 0 bases from V and 8 bases from J, with 13 bases between. CDR3 sequence: CAWSVLQGGGYTF. The CDR3 DNA reads TGTGCCTGGAGTGTCTTGCAGGGTGGCGGCTACACCTTC.

V and J are TRBV27 and TRBJ2-7, with D possibly matching TRBD1 (6 bases). From germline, CDR1 is MNHEY and CDR2 SMNVEV (reference sequence). The CDR3 is made up of 12 amino acids. Trimming removed 8 bases at V and 3 bases at J, with 11 bases between. CDR3 residues: CASGTQGYEQYF. In nucleotides, the CDR3 is TGTGCCAGCGGCACACAGGGCTACGAGCAGTACTTC.

This chain uses TRBV25-1 with TRBJ1-2; TRBD1 matches at 9 bases. CDR1 MGHDK and CDR2 SYGVNS come from the germline V gene. The trim removed 7 bases at V and 4 bases at J, leaving 10 bases unmatched. This CDR3 region has 15 residues. The CDR3 reads CASTPDRGGGYGYTF. As DNA, the CDR3 is TGTGCCAGCACTCCTGACAGGGGGGGAGGCTATGGCTACACCTTC.

This clone was picked up a small number of times. This rearrangement joins TRBV19 to TRBJ1-5; possibly TRBD1 for D (6 bases). The germline CDR1 and CDR2 sequences are LNHDA and SQIVND (reference sequence). The CDR3 consists of 16 residues. Trimming removed 4 bases from V and 0 bases from J, with 13 bases in between. CDR3 loop: CASSSRVGGSNQPQHF. The CDR3 DNA reads TGTGCCAGTAGTAGTAGGGTAGGGGGTAGCAATCAGCCCCAGCATTTT.

This rearrangement joins TRBV6-1 to TRBJ2-1; 8 bases are a match to TRBD2. Germline-derived CDR1 and CDR2 are MNHNS and SASEGT. The ends lost 4 bases at V and 4 bases at J; junction bases unmatched: 9. This CDR3 contains 16 residues. CDR3 region: CASSGRGAGVYNEQFF. The DNA of the CDR3 is TGTGCCAGCAGTGGGCGAGGAGCGGGAGTTTACAATGAGCAGTTCTTC.

J is TRBJ2-2 and V is TRBV2; TRBD1 is a possible D gene (5 bases). Germline CDR1 is SNHLY and CDR2 is FYNNEI. This CDR3 has 12 amino acids. Trimming took off 5 bases at V and 6 bases at J, with 7 bases between the two ends. Here the CDR3 reads CASSLGAGELFF. Here the CDR3 DNA reads TGTGCCAGCAGTTTAGGGGCCGGGGAGCTGTTTTTT.

This chain joins TRBV28 and TRBJ2-3, with 8 bases aligning to TRBD2. Germline CDR1 and CDR2: MDHEN and SYDVKM. V shed 11 bases and J 6 bases; nucleotides not matched to a gene: 7. The CDR3 totals 12 residues. CDR3 nucleotides: TGTGCCGGCGGGAGGCCCCGCGATACGCAGTATTTT. Encoded protein: CAGGRPRDTQYF.

The chain combines TRBV11-3 with TRBJ2-1; 13 nucleotides agree with TRBD2. The CDR3 contains 18 residues. V gave up 3 bases and J gave up 8 bases; unmatched junction bases: 13. The germline V gene encodes CDR1 SGHNT and CDR2 YENEEA. The CDR3 region has the DNA TGTGCCAGCAGCTTTAGGTTCGGAGGGACTAGCGGGGCGGATGAGCAGTTCTTC. It encodes CASSFRFGGTSGADEQFF.

This clone was recorded a few times. This sequence joins TRBV7-9 and TRBJ2-5; 7 bases agree with TRBD1. V was pared by 1 base and J by 1 base, with 6 bases of the junction left unmatched. From germline, CDR1 is SEHNR and CDR2 FQNEAQ (reference sequence). This CDR3 contains 16 residues. The CDR3 DNA is TGTGCCAGCAGCTTAGGAGGGGGCGGCGCCCAAGAGACCCAGTACTTC. Its translation: CASSLGGGGAQETQYF. The whole variable domain, remainder taken from reference TRBV7-9 and TRBJ2-5, is DTGVSQNPRHKITKRGQNVTFRCDPISEHNRLYWYRQTLGQGPEFLTYFQNEAQLEKSRLLSDRFSAERPKGSFSTLEIQRTEQGDSAMYLCASSLGGGGAQETQYFGPGTRLLVL.

The chain is built from TRBV15 and TRBJ1-1; D gene uncertain. CDR1 and CDR2 (germline): LNHNV, YYDKDF (reference sequence). The CDR3 has 15 amino acids. V gave up 0 bases and J gave up 1 base, with 9 bases separating them. The CDR3 loop reads CATSRDRGSNTEAFF. The CDR3 DNA follows: TGTGCCACCAGCAGAGATCGGGGATCGAACACTGAAGCTTTCTTT. The variable domain in full, with the rest retrieved from reference TRBV15 and TRBJ1-1, is DAMVIQNPRYQVTQFGKPVTLSCSQTLNHNVMYWYQQKSSQAPKLLFHYYDKDFNNEADTPDNFQSRRPNTSFCFLDIRSPGLGDTAMYLCATSRDRGSNTEAFFGQGTRLTVV.

The rearrangement joins TRBV6-6 to TRBJ2-3, with TRBD1 identical over 7 bases. Germline trimming cut 0 bases from V and 5 bases from J; bases unmatched to any gene: 2. CDR3 size: 14 residues. Germline CDR1 is MNHNY and CDR2 is SVGAGI (reference sequence). DNA for the CDR3: TGTGCCAGCAGTTACTCTCGACAGGGAGATACGCAGTATTTT. The encoded protein is CASSYSRQGDTQYF.

The rearrangement joins TRBV19 to TRBJ1-3, with D hard to call. CDR1 is LNHDA and CDR2 is SQIVND in the germline V gene (reference sequence). V was cut by 10 bases and J by 0 bases, with 16 bases left in between. This CDR3 has 15 residues. The CDR3 here is CATERLASSGNTIYF. The CDR3 DNA follows: TGTGCCACGGAACGATTAGCGAGCTCTGGAAACACCATATATTTT.

The chain links TRBV19 to TRBJ2-1, with TRBD2 identical over 7 bases. Trimming removed 7 bases from V and 3 bases from J; junction bases left unmatched: 3. The CDR3 covers 13 residues. Germline CDR1 is LNHDA and CDR2 is SQIVND (reference sequence). CDR3: CASNQRGYNEQFF. In nucleotides, the CDR3 is TGTGCCAGTAATCAGCGGGGCTACAATGAGCAGTTCTTC.

The chain uses TRBV5-1 and TRBJ1-1; D is unresolved. Germline V gene data show CDR1 as SGHRS and CDR2 as YFSETQ. V was shortened by 4 bases and J by 1 base, with 14 bases between the two germline ends. The CDR3 runs to 15 residues. CDR3 bases: TGCGCCAGCAGCCCCCCTCAAGACACGAACACTGAAGCTTTCTTT. Protein product: CASSPPQDTNTEAFF.

The genes are TRBV27 and TRBJ2-7; 8 nucleotides agree with TRBD2. Germline CDR1 is MNHEY and CDR2 is SMNVEV (reference sequence). Trimming took 4 bases from V and 4 from J; bases not matched to a gene: 9. This CDR3 is 15 amino acids long. CDR3 residues: CASSSLRTSSYEQYF. CDR3 nucleotide sequence: TGTGCCAGCAGTTCCCTCCGGACTAGCTCGTACGAGCAGTACTTC.

The count of this clone is one. This sequence joins TRBV30 and TRBJ2-1; D perhaps matches TRBD2 (5 bases). The CDR3 runs to 10 residues. Germline V CDR1 and CDR2: GTSNPN, SVGIG (reference sequence). V shed 8 bases and J shed 3 bases, with 5 bases lying between them. The CDR3 is CARGYNEQFF. In nucleotides, the CDR3 is TGTGCCCGGGGCTACAATGAGCAGTTCTTC.